This entry concerns a single TCR beta chain. This clone may be a read error of a much larger clone one base away. The data originate from a study of regulatory T cells in long-lasting Graves disease. As to time point: newly diagnosed GD, antithyroid drugs for less than 3 months. The TCR library used RNA extracted from PBMCs. Graves' disease was diagnosed by American Thyroid Association guidelines. Through Arm-PCR of CDR3 regions and iRepertoire HTBI primers, TCR beta libraries were built. TCRdb redid the calling of the multiplex PCR reads with MiXCR, one entry per CDR3 protein. In the table there are 550,000 or so distinct CDR3 sequences, more than 10% of which are singletons. These data were also filed under a second study, of T cells in Graves' hyperthyroidism and ophthalmopathy.

This receptor was taken from a woman in her 30s with Graves disease. Specimen: peripheral blood mononuclear cells (PBMCs), collected at new diagnosis, from a patient treated with antithyroid drugs.

The CDR3 sequence is CASSAHTGAGASVLTF. CDR3 nucleotides: TGTGCCAGCAGTGCCCACACCGGGGCCGGGGCCAGCGTCCTGACTTTC. The chain links TRBV6-2 or TRBV6-3 to TRBJ2-6; perhaps D is TRBD1 or TRBD2 (5 bases each). This CDR3 has 16 amino acids. Germline assignment: CDR1 MNHEY and CDR2 SVGEGT.